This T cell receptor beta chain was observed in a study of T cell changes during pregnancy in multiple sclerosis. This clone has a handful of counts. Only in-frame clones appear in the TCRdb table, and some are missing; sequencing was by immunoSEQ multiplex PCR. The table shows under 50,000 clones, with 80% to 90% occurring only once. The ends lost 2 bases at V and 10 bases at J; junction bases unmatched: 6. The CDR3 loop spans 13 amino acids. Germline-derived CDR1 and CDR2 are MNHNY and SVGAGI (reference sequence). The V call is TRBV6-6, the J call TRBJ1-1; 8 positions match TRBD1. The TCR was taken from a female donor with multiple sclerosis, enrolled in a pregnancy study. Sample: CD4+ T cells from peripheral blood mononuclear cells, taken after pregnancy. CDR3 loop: CASSYEGTGGAFF. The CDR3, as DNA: TGTGCCAGCAGTTACGAAGGCACAGGGGGAGCTTTCTTT.